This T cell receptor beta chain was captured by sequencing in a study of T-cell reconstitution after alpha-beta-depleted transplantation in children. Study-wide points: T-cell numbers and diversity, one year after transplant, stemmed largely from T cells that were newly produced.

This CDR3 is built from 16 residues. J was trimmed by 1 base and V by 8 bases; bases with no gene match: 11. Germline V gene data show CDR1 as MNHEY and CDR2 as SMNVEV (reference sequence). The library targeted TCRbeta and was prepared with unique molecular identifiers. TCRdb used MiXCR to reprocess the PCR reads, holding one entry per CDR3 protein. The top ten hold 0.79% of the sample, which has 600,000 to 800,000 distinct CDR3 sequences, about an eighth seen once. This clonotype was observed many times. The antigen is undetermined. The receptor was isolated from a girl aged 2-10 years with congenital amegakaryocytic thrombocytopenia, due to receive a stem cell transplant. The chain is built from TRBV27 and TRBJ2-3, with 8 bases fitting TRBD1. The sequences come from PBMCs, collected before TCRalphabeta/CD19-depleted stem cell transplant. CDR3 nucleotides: TGTGCCAGCCGACAGGGGCATGTTACCGGCACAGATACGCAGTATTTT. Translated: CASRQGHVTGTDTQYF.